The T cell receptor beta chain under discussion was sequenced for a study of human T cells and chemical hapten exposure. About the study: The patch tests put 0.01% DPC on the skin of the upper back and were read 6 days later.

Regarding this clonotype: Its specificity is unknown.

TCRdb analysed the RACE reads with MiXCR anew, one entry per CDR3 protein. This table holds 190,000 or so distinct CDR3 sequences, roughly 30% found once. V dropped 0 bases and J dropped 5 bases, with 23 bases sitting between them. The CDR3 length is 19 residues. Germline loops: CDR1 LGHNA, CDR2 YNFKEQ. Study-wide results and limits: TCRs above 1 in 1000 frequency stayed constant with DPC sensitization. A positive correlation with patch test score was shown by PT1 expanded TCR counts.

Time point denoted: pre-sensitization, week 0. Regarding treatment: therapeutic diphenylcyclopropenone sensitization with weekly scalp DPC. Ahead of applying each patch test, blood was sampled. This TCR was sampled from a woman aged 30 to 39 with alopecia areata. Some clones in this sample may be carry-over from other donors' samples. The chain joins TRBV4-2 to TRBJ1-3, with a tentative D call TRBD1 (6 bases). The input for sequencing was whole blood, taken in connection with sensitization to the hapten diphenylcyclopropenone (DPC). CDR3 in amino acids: CASSQDPAGHHSLRNTIYF. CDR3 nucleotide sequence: TGTGCCAGCAGCCAAGATCCCGCGGGACATCATTCATTGAGAAACACCATATATTTT.